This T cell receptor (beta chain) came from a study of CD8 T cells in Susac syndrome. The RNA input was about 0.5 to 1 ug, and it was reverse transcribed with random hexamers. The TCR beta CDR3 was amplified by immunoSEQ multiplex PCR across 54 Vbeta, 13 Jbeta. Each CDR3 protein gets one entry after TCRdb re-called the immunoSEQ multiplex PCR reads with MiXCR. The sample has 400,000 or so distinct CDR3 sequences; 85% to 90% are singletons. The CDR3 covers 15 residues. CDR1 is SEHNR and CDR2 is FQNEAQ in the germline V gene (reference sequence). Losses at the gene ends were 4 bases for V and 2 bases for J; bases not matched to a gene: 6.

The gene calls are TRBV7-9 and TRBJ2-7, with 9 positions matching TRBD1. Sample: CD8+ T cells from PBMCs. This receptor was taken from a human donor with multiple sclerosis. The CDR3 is CASSSHRGLPYEQYF. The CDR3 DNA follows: TGTGCCAGCAGCTCCCACAGGGGGCTCCCCTACGAGCAGTACTTC.